Reported below is one T cell receptor (beta chain). As yet, its antigen is unknown. The data were taken from a study of cytomegalovirus exposure and HLA in healthy donors. 13 Jbeta primers and 60 Vbeta primers were used for the PCR. How the authors handled the data: In a later analysis, about 12 million of tens of millions of unique beta chains occurred in at least two donors. Libraries were prepared by immunoSEQ multiplex PCR; TCRdb keeps only in-frame clonotypes and omits some of them. Clone size and V and J calls were adopted from that table, with D and trimming inferred from the DNA. Of 130,000 to 150,000 clones in the sample, roughly 80% were seen once. Notes on the study in general: Previously analyzed data showed that most TCR beta V segments were productive at a frequency of about 90% or about 30%. Investigators reported some 150 TCR beta chains as tied to cytomegalovirus.

Trimming took off 5 bases at V and 2 bases at J, with 16 bases between the two ends. The CDR3 runs to 15 residues. Per germline, CDR1 SGHTA and CDR2 FQGNSA. The chain joins TRBV7-2 to TRBJ2-7, with TRBD1 as a possible D gene (5 bases). Material for sequencing was PBMCs. The sequence was collected from a woman aged 40-49 years in good health and CMV-seropositive. This CDR3 is CASSQTGVGAYEQYF. Written as DNA, the CDR3 is TGTGCCAGCAGCCAAACAGGTGTTGGGGCCTACGAGCAGTACTTC. Full variable domain (outside the CDR3, taken from reference TRBV7-2 and TRBJ2-7): GAGVSQSPSNKVTEKGKDVELRCDPISGHTALYWYRQSLGQGLEFLIYFQGNSAPDKSGLPSDRFSAERTGGSVSTLTIQRTQQEDSAVYLCASSQTGVGAYEQYFGPGTRLTVT.